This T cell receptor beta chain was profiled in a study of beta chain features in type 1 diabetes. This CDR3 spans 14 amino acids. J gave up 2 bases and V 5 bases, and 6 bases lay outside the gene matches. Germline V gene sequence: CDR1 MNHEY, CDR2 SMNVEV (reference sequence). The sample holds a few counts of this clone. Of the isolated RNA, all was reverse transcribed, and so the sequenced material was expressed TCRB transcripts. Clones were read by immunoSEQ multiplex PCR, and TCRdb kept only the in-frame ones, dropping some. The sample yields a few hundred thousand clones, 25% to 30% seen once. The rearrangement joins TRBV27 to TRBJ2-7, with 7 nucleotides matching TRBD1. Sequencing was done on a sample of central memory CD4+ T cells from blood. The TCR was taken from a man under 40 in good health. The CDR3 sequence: CASSPTGVTYEQYF. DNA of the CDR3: TGTGCCAGCAGTCCCACAGGGGTGACCTACGAGCAGTACTTC.